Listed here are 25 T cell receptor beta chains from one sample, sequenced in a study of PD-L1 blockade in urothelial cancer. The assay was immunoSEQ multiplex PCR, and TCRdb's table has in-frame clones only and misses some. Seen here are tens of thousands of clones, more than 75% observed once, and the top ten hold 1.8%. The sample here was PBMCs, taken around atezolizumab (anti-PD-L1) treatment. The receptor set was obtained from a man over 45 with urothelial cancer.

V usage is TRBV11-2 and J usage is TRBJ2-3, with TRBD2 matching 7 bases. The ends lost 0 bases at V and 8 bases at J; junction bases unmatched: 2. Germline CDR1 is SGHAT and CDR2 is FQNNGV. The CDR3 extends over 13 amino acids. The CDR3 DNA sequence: TGTGCCAGCAGCTTAGATGGGGGGGGTACGCAGTATTTT. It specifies CASSLDGGGTQYF. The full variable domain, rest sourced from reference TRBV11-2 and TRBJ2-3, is EAGVAQSPRYKIIEKRQSVAFWCNPISGHATLYWYQQILGQGPKLLIQFQNNGVVDDSQLPKDRFSAERLKGVDSTLKIQPAKLEDSAVYLCASSLDGGGTQYFGPGTRLTVL.

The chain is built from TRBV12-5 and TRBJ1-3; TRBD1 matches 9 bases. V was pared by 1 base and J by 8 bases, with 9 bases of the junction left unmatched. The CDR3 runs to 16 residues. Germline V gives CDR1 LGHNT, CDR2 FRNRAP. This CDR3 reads CASGLGTGARVDTIYF. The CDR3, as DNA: TGTGCTAGTGGTTTGGGGACAGGGGCTAGGGTTGACACCATATATTTT.

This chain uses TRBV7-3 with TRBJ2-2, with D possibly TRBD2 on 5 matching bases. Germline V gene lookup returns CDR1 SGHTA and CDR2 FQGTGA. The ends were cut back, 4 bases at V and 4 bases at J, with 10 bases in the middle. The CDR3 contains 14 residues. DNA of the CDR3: TGTGCCAGCAGCTCTTCAGGAGGCACCGGGGAGCTGTTTTTT. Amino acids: CASSSSGGTGELFF.

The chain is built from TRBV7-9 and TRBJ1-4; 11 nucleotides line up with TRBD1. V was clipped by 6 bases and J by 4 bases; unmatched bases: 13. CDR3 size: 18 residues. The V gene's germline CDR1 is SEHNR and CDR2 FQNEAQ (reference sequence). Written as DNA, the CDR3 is TGTGCCAGCAGACCTCGGACAGGGGGCGCGTTAAGTAATGAAAAACTGTTTTTT. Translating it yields CASRPRTGGALSNEKLFF.

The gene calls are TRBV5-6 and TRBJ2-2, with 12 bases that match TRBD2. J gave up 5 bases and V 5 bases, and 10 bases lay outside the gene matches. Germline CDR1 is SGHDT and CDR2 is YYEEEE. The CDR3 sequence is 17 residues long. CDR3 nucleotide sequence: TGTGCCAGCAGGAGTCTAGCGGGGGGGCCGGGGACCGGGGAGCTGTTTTTT. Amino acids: CASRSLAGGPGTGELFF.

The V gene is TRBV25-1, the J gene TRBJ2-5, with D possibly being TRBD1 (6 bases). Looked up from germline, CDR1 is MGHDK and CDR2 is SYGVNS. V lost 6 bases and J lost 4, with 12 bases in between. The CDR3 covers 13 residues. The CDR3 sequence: CASSSQGRETQYF. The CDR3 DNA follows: TGTGCCAGCAGCTCACAGGGACGAGAGACCCAGTACTTC.

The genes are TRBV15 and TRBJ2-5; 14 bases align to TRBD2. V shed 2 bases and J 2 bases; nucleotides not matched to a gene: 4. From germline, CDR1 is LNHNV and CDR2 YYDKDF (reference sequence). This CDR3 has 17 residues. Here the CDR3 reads CATSRPRLAGGQETQYF. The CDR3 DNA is TGTGCCACCAGCAGACCCCGACTAGCGGGGGGGCAAGAGACCCAGTACTTC.

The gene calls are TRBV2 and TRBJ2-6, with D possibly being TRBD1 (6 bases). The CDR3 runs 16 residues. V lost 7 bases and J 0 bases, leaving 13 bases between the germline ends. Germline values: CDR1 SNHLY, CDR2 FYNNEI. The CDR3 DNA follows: TGTGCCAGCATGTGGGACATTCCCTCTGGGGCCAACGTCCTGACTTTC. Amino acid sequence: CASMWDIPSGANVLTF.

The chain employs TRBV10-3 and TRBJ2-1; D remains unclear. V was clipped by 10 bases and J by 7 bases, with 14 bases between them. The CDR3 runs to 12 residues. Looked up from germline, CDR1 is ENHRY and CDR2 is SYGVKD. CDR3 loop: CATQSLLNEQFF. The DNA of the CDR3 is TGTGCCACCCAATCCCTTCTAAATGAGCAGTTCTTC.

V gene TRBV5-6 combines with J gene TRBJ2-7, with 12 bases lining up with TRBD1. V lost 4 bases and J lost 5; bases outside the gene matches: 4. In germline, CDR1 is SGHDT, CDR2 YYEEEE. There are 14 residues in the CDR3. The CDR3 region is CASSQGTGGNEQYF. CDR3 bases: TGTGCCAGCAGCCAGGGGACAGGGGGCAACGAGCAGTACTTC.

CDR3 region: CASSLTLAGGPFSPEQFF. The CDR3 DNA is TGTGCCAGCAGCTTAACGCTAGCGGGAGGGCCATTCTCACCTGAGCAGTTCTTC. The chain employs TRBV7-6 and TRBJ2-1; TRBD2 agrees at 12 bases. The CDR3 runs to 18 residues. The germline V gene has CDR1 SGHVS and CDR2 FNYEAQ. Trimming cost V 2 bases and J 9 bases; bases outside gene matches: 14. Supplemented by reference TRBV7-6 and TRBJ2-1, the full variable domain reads GAGVSQSPRYKVTKRGQDVALRCDPISGHVSLYWYRQALGQGPEFLTYFNYEAQQDKSGLPNDRFSAERPEGSISTLTIQRTEQRDSAMYRCASSLTLAGGPFSPEQFFGPGTRLTVL.

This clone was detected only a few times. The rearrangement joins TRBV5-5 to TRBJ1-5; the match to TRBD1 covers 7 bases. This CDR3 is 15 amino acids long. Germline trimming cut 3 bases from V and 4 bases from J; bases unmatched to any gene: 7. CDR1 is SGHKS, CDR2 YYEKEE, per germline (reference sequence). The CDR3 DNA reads TGTGCCAGCAGCTCGTTAGACAGGGTGAATCAGCCCCAGCATTTT. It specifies CASSSLDRVNQPQHF.

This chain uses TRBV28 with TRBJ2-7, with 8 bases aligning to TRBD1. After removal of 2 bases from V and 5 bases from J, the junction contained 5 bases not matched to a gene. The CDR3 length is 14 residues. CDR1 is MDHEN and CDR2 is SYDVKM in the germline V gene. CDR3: CASSLTQGAHEQYF. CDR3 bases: TGTGCCAGCAGTTTAACGCAGGGGGCCCACGAGCAGTACTTC.

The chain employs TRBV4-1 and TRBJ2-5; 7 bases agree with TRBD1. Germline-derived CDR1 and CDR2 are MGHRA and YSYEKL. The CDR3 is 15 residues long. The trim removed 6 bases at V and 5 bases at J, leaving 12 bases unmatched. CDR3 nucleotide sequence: TGCGCCAGCAGTTCCAGGACAGGCGCCTGGGAGACCCAGTACTTC. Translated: CASSSRTGAWETQYF.

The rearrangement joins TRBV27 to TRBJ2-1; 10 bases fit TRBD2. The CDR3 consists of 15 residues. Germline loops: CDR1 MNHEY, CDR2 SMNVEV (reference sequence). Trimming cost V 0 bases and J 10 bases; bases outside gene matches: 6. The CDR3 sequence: CASSLSAGGPGEQFF. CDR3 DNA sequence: TGTGCCAGCAGTTTATCAGCGGGAGGGCCGGGGGAGCAGTTCTTC.

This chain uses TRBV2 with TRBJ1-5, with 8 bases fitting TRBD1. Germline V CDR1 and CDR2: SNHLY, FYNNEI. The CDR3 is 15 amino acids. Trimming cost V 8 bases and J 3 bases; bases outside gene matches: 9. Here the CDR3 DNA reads TGTGCCAGCCTGAGTCGGACAGGGATCAATCAGCCCCAGCATTTT. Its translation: CASLSRTGINQPQHF.

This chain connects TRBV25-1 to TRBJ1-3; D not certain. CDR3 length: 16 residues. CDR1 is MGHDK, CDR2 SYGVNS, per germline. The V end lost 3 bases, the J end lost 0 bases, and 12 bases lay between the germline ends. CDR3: CASSDDRIASGNTIYF. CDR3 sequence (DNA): TGTGCCAGCAGTGATGATAGAATCGCCTCTGGAAACACCATATATTTT.

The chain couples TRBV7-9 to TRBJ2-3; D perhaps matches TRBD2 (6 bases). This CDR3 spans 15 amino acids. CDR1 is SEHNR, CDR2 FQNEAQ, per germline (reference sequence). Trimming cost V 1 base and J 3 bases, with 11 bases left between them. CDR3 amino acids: CASSLGDSPTDTQYF. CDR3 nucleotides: TGTGCCAGCAGCTTAGGGGACTCCCCTACAGATACGCAGTATTTT.

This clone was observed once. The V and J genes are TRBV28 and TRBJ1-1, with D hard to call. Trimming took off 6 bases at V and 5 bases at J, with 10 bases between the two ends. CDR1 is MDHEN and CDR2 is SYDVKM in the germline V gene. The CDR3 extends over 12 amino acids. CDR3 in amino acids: CASSLQKTEAFF. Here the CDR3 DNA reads TGTGCCAGCAGCCTTCAGAAGACTGAAGCTTTCTTT. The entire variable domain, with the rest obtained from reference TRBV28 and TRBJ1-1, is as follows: DVKVTQSSRYLVKRTGEKVFLECVQDMDHENMFWYRQDPGLGLRLIYFSYDVKMKEKGDIPEGYSVSREKKERFSLILESASTNQTSMYLCASSLQKTEAFFGQGTRLTVV.

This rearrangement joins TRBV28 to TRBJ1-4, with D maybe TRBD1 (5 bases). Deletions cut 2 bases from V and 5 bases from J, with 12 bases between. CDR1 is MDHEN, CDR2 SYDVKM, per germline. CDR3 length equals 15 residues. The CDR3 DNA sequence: TGTGCCAGCAGTTTACCGGGGACTGCGAATGAAAAACTGTTTTTT. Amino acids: CASSLPGTANEKLFF.

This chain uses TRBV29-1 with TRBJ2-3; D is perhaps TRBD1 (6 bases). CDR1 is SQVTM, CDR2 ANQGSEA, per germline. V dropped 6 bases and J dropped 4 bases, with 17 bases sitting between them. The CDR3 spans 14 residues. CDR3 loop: CSVVGDTSADTQYF. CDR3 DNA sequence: TGCAGCGTGGTTGGGGACACCTCGGCAGATACGCAGTATTTT.

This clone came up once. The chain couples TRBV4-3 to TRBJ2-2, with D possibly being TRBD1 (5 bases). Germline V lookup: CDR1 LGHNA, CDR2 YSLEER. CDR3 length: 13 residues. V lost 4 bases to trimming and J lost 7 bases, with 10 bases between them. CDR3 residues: CASSLGEGGELFF. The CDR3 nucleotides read TGCGCCAGCAGCCTAGGGGAAGGCGGGGAGCTGTTTTTT.

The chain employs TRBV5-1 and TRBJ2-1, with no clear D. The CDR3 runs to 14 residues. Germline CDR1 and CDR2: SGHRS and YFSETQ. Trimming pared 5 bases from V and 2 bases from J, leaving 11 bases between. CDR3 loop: CASRTNLAYNEQFF. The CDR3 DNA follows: TGCGCCAGCAGAACTAATCTAGCCTACAATGAGCAGTTCTTC.

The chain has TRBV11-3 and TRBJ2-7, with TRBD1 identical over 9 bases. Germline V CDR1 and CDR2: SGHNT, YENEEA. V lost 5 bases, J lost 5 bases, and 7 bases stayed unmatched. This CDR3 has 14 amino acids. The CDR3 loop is CASSPQGQGNEQYF. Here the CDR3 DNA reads TGTGCCAGCAGCCCACAGGGACAGGGAAACGAGCAGTACTTC. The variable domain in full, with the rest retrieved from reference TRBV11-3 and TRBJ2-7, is EAGVVQSPRYKIIEKKQPVAFWCNPISGHNTLYWYLQNLGQGPELLIRYENEEAVDDSQLPKDRFSAERLKGVDSTLKIQPAELGDSAVYLCASSPQGQGNEQYFGPGTRLTVT.

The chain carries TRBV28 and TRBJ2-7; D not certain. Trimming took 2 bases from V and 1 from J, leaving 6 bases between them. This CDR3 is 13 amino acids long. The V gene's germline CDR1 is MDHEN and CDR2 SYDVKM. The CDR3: CASSLPKSYEQYF. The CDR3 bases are TGTGCCAGCAGTTTACCAAAATCCTACGAGCAGTACTTC.